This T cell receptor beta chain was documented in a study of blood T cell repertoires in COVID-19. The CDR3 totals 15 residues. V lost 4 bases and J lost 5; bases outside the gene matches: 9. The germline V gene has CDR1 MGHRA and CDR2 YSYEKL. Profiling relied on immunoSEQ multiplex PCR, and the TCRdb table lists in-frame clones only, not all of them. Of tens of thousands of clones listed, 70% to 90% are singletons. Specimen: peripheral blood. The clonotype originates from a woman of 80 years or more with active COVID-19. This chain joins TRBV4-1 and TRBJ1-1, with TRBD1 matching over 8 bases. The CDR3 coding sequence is TGCGCCAGCAGCCTCTCACAGGGGGTTGAGACTGAAGCTTTCTTT. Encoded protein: CASSLSQGVETEAFF.